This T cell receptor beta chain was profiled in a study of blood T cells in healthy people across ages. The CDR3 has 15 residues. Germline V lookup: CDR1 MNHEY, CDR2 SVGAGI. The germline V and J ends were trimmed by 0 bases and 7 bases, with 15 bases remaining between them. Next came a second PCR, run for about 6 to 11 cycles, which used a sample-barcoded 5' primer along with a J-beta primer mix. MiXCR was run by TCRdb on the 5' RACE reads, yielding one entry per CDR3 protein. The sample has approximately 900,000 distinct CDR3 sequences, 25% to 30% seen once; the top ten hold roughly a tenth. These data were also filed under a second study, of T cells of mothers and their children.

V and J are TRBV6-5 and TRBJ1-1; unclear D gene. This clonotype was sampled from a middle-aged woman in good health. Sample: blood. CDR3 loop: CASSYSKSWTGEAFF. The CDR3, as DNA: TGTGCCAGCAGTTACTCTAAATCGTGGACGGGTGAAGCTTTCTTT.